This is a list of T cell receptor beta chains from one sample in a study of control samples from healthy donors and cancer patients. Sequencing was performed with immunoSEQ multiplex PCR; in TCRdb, only in-frame clones are kept and a portion is missing. The sample lists 100,000 to 150,000 clones, 90% occurring once. Sequenced material: blood. Receptors originate from a man aged 35 to 55 in good health. The CDR3 runs from the conserved cysteine through the conserved F or W. A D gene is named only where the DNA matches it firmly.

TRBV19	TRBJ2-1	-	CASSTTSSYNEQFF
TRBV7-3	TRBJ2-3	-	CASSLRGLTDTQYF
TRBV5-1	TRBJ1-2	TRBD1	CASTPETGGGYGYTF
TRBV21-1	TRBJ2-7	-	CASSKVPYRAMRQYF
TRBV9	TRBJ2-1	-	CASSHRGLGTYNEQFF
TRBV10-2	TRBJ2-5	-	CATRGAYWETQYF
TRBV27	TRBJ1-5	-	CASKPVQGNQPQHF
TRBV2	TRBJ2-2	TRBD1	CASTGQGVLAGELFF
TRBV6-6	TRBJ2-7	-	CASKRGGTYEQYF
TRBV24-1	TRBJ2-1	TRBD1	CATSAGQGYYNEQFF
TRBV10-2	TRBJ1-2	-	CASSEGPYGYTF
TRBV5-1	TRBJ2-7	-	CASSSGTSSYLEQYF
TRBV30	TRBJ1-5	-	CAWSVGTVNQPQHF
TRBV29-1	TRBJ2-5	-	CSVVAGTQETQYF
TRBV29-1	TRBJ1-2	TRBD1	CSVVSPTGGYYGYTF
TRBV5-6	TRBJ1-1	-	CASSLNTEAFF
TRBV7-9	TRBJ1-1	TRBD1	CASSAHGDSVLKAFF
TRBV28	TRBJ2-5	-	CASSFVSGETQYF
TRBV10-3	TRBJ2-6	TRBD2	CASASGGAGANVLTF
TRBV10-3	TRBJ2-1	TRBD2	CAISDLAGGKTKHNEQFF
TRBV28	TRBJ2-3	TRBD2	CASGKLAGAIDTQYF
TRBV6-5	TRBJ2-1	-	CASTWPDNNEQFF
TRBV19	TRBJ1-4	-	CASLPKGRTNEKLFF
TRBV5-1	TRBJ1-2	TRBD1	CARGTGGEYNYGYTF
TRBV6-5	TRBJ2-1	TRBD2	CASTSLSGGPGEQFF
TRBV5-5	TRBJ2-1	-	CASSLGQSINEQFF
TRBV30	TRBJ1-1	-	CAWRGPATVNTEAFF
TRBV6-6	TRBJ2-3	TRBD1	CASSRDRSPDTQYF
TRBV3-1/TRBV3-2	TRBJ2-2	-	CASSQEEGKDTGELFF